The 17 T cell receptor beta chains given below trace back to one sample, sequenced in a study of T-cell memory formation after mild COVID-19. Each CDR3 protein gets one entry after TCRdb re-called the 5' RACE reads with MiXCR. This table holds roughly 500,000 distinct CDR3 sequences, about a fifth found once. Input material: PBMCs or a T cell subset sorted from them (not recorded which). These receptor sequences come from an adult woman who had mild COVID-19 (a few samples of this study predate the infection). Cell type and time point are not known.

This clonotype appeared a few times. V usage is TRBV7-9 and J usage is TRBJ2-7, with D uncertain. Germline V gene lookup returns CDR1 SEHNR and CDR2 FQNEAQ (reference sequence). V lost 0 bases, J lost 5 bases, and 8 bases lay in between. The CDR3 is made up of 13 amino acids. CDR3 coding DNA: TGTGCCAGCAGCTTAGCGGGTAGCCACGAGCAGTACTTC. This translates into CASSLAGSHEQYF.

At least ten counts were recorded for this clonotype. The chain is built from TRBV3-1 and TRBJ2-1, with TRBD2 identical over 12 bases. Germline values: CDR1 LGHDT, CDR2 YNNKEL (reference sequence). The CDR3 is made up of 17 amino acids. J gave up 10 bases and V 3 bases, and 13 bases lay outside the gene matches. This CDR3 reads CASSHPTASGGAREQFF. Written as DNA, the CDR3 is TGTGCCAGCAGCCATCCAACCGCTAGCGGGGGGGCGCGGGAGCAGTTCTTC.

This clonotype turned up a few times. CDR3 amino acids: CASSEWGTGNTEAFF. The CDR3 DNA sequence: TGTGCCAGCAGTGAATGGGGGACAGGGAACACTGAAGCTTTCTTT. This chain uses TRBV25-1 with TRBJ1-1, with 8 bases fitting TRBD1. CDR3 length equals 15 residues. Germline V gene data show CDR1 as MGHDK and CDR2 as SYGVNS. The trim removed 1 base at V and 1 base at J, leaving 2 bases unmatched. The variable domain in full, with the rest retrieved from reference TRBV25-1 and TRBJ1-1, is EADIYQTPRYLVIGTGKKITLECSQTMGHDKMYWYQQDPGMELHLIHYSYGVNSTEKGDLSSESTVSRIRTEHFPLTLESARPSHTSQYLCASSEWGTGNTEAFFGQGTRLTVV.

This clonotype was seen a handful of times. J is TRBJ2-1 and V is TRBV7-3, with no clear D. Germline V gene lookup returns CDR1 SGHTA and CDR2 FQGTGA. Trimming removed 0 bases at V and 0 bases at J, with 9 bases between. There are 16 residues in the CDR3. The chain's CDR3 is CASSLTSPTSYNEQFF. DNA of the CDR3: TGTGCCAGCAGCTTAACTAGCCCGACCTCCTACAATGAGCAGTTCTTC.

The chain carries TRBV3-1 and TRBJ2-7; D may be TRBD1 (6 bases). CDR1 and CDR2 (germline): LGHDT, YNNKEL (reference sequence). V was shortened by 0 bases and J by 10 bases, with 10 bases between the two germline ends. This CDR3 is 12 amino acids long. The CDR3: CASSQEVGAQYF. The CDR3 bases are TGTGCCAGCAGCCAAGAAGTGGGGGCCCAGTACTTC.

This clonotype was seen a few times. The CDR3 is CASTNSPGQGFGQPQHF. In nucleotides, the CDR3 is TGTGCCAGCACCAATTCCCCGGGACAGGGTTTCGGTCAGCCCCAGCATTTT. The V and J genes are TRBV12-3 or TRBV12-4 and TRBJ1-5; 9 bases agree with TRBD1. This CDR3 has 17 residues. V shed 7 bases and J 6 bases; nucleotides not matched to a gene: 16.

Many counts were recorded for this clonotype. The chain joins TRBV5-1 to TRBJ2-5; D may be TRBD1 (6 bases). The germline V and J ends were trimmed by 4 bases and 5 bases, with 12 bases remaining between them. Germline assignment: CDR1 SGHRS and CDR2 YFSETQ. The CDR3 extends over 13 amino acids. The DNA of the CDR3 is TGCGCCAGCAGCCCGGACAGAAGGGAGACCCAGTACTTC. Residues: CASSPDRRETQYF.

The chain employs TRBV7-8 and TRBJ2-5; 9 nucleotides match TRBD1. V lost 6 bases, J lost 2 bases, and 10 bases stayed unmatched. From germline, CDR1 is SGHVS and CDR2 FQNEAQ. The CDR3 has 16 amino acids. CDR3 region: CASSLRDRVTQETQYF. The CDR3 bases are TGTGCCAGCAGTCTGCGGGACAGGGTAACTCAAGAGACCCAGTACTTC.

J is TRBJ2-1 and V is TRBV24-1; a possible D gene is TRBD1 (6 bases). Germline CDR1 is KGHDR and CDR2 is SFDVKD. CDR3 length: 16 residues. The V end was cut by 3 bases, the J end by 0 bases, with 11 bases between. The CDR3 DNA is TGTGCCACCAGTGATCCCACAGGGAACTCCTACAATGAGCAGTTCTTC. The encoded protein is CATSDPTGNSYNEQFF.

This clonotype turned up a few times. Here the CDR3 reads CASSLEGGTEQYF. The CDR3 region has the DNA TGCGCCAGCAGCTTGGAGGGGGGGACCGAGCAGTACTTC. The chain couples TRBV5-1 to TRBJ2-7; D possibly corresponds to TRBD2 (7 bases). Per germline, CDR1 SGHRS and CDR2 YFSETQ. CDR3 length equals 13 residues. V dropped 0 bases and J dropped 6 bases, with 10 bases sitting between them.

V gene TRBV11-2 combines with J gene TRBJ1-6; perhaps TRBD1 as D (5 bases). CDR1 and CDR2 (germline): SGHAT, FQNNGV. The V gene lost 1 base and the J gene lost 4 bases, with 11 bases spanning the gap. The CDR3 sequence is 16 residues long. The CDR3 loop reads CASSLGGPGYNSPLHF. The CDR3 region has the DNA TGTGCCAGCAGCTTAGGGGGACCGGGATATAATTCACCCCTCCACTTT.

In this sample, this clonotype turned up a few times. The chain links TRBV18 to TRBJ1-2; 8 bases match TRBD1. The trim removed 3 bases at V and 6 bases at J, leaving 9 bases unmatched. There are 15 residues in the CDR3. Per the germline V gene, CDR1 is KGHSH and CDR2 is LQKENI. CDR3 nucleotide sequence: TGTGCCAGCTCACCGGGACAGGAGACCTTGGATGGCTACACCTTC. This sequence encodes CASSPGQETLDGYTF.

The chain joins TRBV12-3 or TRBV12-4 to TRBJ2-1, with 9 bases matching TRBD2. The CDR3 covers 15 residues. Losses at the gene ends were 7 bases for V and 7 bases for J; bases not matched to a gene: 11. DNA of the CDR3: TGTGCCAGCATTCAAAGGCAGCGGGGGGTAAATGAGCAGTTCTTC. Protein: CASIQRQRGVNEQFF.

This clonotype showed up just a few times. The chain carries TRBV27 and TRBJ2-5; D remains ambiguous. The CDR3 has 12 amino acids. Germline CDR1 reads MNHEY; CDR2 reads SMNVEV (reference sequence). V dropped 6 bases and J dropped 4 bases, with 9 bases sitting between them. The CDR3 sequence is CASSSSAETQYF. The CDR3 DNA reads TGTGCCAGCAGCTCCAGCGCAGAGACCCAGTACTTC.

The rearrangement links TRBV7-9 to TRBJ2-2; perhaps TRBD1 as D (6 bases). In germline, CDR1 is SEHNR, CDR2 FQNEAQ (reference sequence). The CDR3 length is 15 residues. The germline V and J ends were trimmed by 5 bases and 1 base, with 11 bases remaining between them. CDR3 residues: CASSPDRRNTGELFF. Here the CDR3 DNA reads TGTGCCAGCAGCCCCGACAGGAGGAACACCGGGGAGCTGTTTTTT.

This chain joins TRBV19 and TRBJ2-3, with 14 bases lining up with TRBD2. Germline lookup yields CDR1 LNHDA and CDR2 SQIVND (reference sequence). This CDR3 has 19 residues. V lost 6 bases and J lost 5; bases outside the gene matches: 16. This CDR3 reads CASRPLSIGTSGRVDTQYF. CDR3 bases: TGTGCCAGTAGACCCCTCTCAATCGGGACTAGCGGGAGAGTAGATACGCAGTATTTT.

Only a few counts were recorded for this clonotype. The chain couples TRBV10-3 to TRBJ2-7; D gene ambiguous. V dropped 11 bases and J dropped 0 bases, with 20 bases sitting between them. From germline, CDR1 is ENHRY and CDR2 SYGVKD. This CDR3 contains 15 residues. The DNA of the CDR3 is TGTGCCGCCGGGTCCCCCTCTTTAAGCTCCTACGAGCAGTACTTC. Translated: CAAGSPSLSSYEQYF.